The rows below give T cell receptor beta chains drawn from one sample of a study of blood T cells in healthy people across ages. One entry per CDR3 protein, called by TCRdb with MiXCR from the 5' RACE reads. The sample has approximately 2,000,000 distinct CDR3 sequences, 30% to 40% seen once. The sequenced material came from blood. The receptors derive from a human donor in good health. The CDR3 runs from the conserved cysteine through the conserved F or W. The order of the fields is J gene, clone size, V gene, D gene, CDR3 DNA, CDR3 protein. A D gene is named only where the DNA matches it firmly. Only part of the rows carry a size: once, few, many, or a class if the clone is expanded.

J: TRBJ2-7; size: .; V: TRBV15; D: .; DNA: TGTGCCACCAGCAGAGATAAAACGGTGGGCTACGAGCAGTACTTC; CDR3: CATSRDKTVGYEQYF
J: TRBJ1-2; size: .; V: TRBV4-3; D: .; DNA: TGCGCCAACAGCCCCAGAGGGAGCGAGACCCTTAACTATGGCTACACCTTC; CDR3: CANSPRGSETLNYGYTF
J: TRBJ2-7; size: .; V: TRBV7-3; D: .; DNA: TGTGCCAGCAGCTACGGACACTCTCCGCCCTACGAGCAGTACTTC; CDR3: CASSYGHSPPYEQYF
J: TRBJ1-1; size: .; V: TRBV10-3; D: TRBD1; DNA: TGTGCCATCAGTGAGCCCGGGACAGGAGTGTCAGCTTTCTTT; CDR3: CAISEPGTGVSAFF
J: TRBJ1-2; size: .; V: TRBV30; D: TRBD1; DNA: TGTGCCTGGAGTCGAGGGACAGGATATGGCTACACCTTC; CDR3: CAWSRGTGYGYTF
J: TRBJ2-7; size: few; V: TRBV5-1; D: TRBD2; DNA: TGCGCCAGCAGCTTGGGACTAGCGGGGGATCCCTCCTACGAGCAGTACTTC; CDR3: CASSLGLAGDPSYEQYF
J: TRBJ1-1; size: once; V: TRBV15; D: TRBD1; DNA: TGTGCCACCAGCAGAGCGCTAGGGGAGGGGGCAAGGAACACTGAAGCTTTCTTT; CDR3: CATSRALGEGARNTEAFF
J: TRBJ2-5; size: few; V: TRBV7-9; D: TRBD2; DNA: TGTGCCAGCAGCTTAGGGTCTGCGGGGGGCCAAGAGACCCAGTACTTC; CDR3: CASSLGSAGGQETQYF
J: TRBJ1-5; size: many; V: TRBV6-5; D: .; DNA: TGTGCCAGCAGTTACTCGATCAATCAGCCCCAGCATTTT; CDR3: CASSYSINQPQHF
J: TRBJ1-4; size: .; V: TRBV6-5; D: .; DNA: TGTGCCAGCAGCGACAGCACAACTAATGAAAAACTGTTTTTT; CDR3: CASSDSTTNEKLFF
J: TRBJ1-1; size: .; V: TRBV12-3/TRBV12-4; D: .; DNA: TGTGCCAGCCGCCGGGCCCCCAATTTGAACACTGAAGCTTTCTTT; CDR3: CASRRAPNLNTEAFF
J: TRBJ1-1; size: .; V: TRBV11-1; D: .; DNA: TGTGCCAGCAGCAGGAATAGGGGATCAAACGAAGCTTTCTTT; CDR3: CASSRNRGSNEAFF
J: TRBJ2-7; size: few; V: TRBV10-3; D: TRBD1; DNA: TGTGCCATCACCGGAACAGGGGACGAGCAGTACTTC; CDR3: CAITGTGDEQYF
J: TRBJ2-7; size: few; V: TRBV19; D: .; DNA: TGTGCCAGTAGTGAAGGACTTAGCCCTCTACGCGAGCAGTACTTC; CDR3: CASSEGLSPLREQYF
J: TRBJ2-5; size: .; V: TRBV6-5; D: .; DNA: TGTGCCAGCAGTTACTCGATAGCTAAAGGGACCCTGTACTTC; CDR3: CASSYSIAKGTLYF
J: TRBJ2-5; size: .; V: TRBV5-1; D: .; DNA: TGCGCCAGCAGACACGACAGGGACTTAGAGACCCAGTACTTC; CDR3: CASRHDRDLETQYF
J: TRBJ2-3; size: few; V: TRBV6-5; D: .; DNA: TGTGCCAGCAGTTATGACCACTTCCTCACAGATACGCAGTATTTT; CDR3: CASSYDHFLTDTQYF
J: TRBJ2-1; size: .; V: TRBV20-1; D: .; DNA: TGCAGTGCTGACCCCGCGAGGGGGTCCTACAATGAGCAGTTCTTC; CDR3: CSADPARGSYNEQFF
J: TRBJ1-5; size: few; V: TRBV20-1; D: .; DNA: TGCAGTGCCTGTCAGTGGGGGGTAATCATGGGTCAGCCCCAGCATTTT; CDR3: CSACQWGVIMGQPQHF
J: TRBJ1-2; size: .; V: TRBV9; D: .; DNA: TGTGCCAGCAGCGCCGACGGATCCTACACCTTC; CDR3: CASSADGSYTF
J: TRBJ1-2; size: .; V: TRBV7-2; D: .; DNA: TGTGCCAGCAGCTTCTTAACGGTTGGGTTGAGAATAAACTATGGCTACACCTTC; CDR3: CASSFLTVGLRINYGYTF
J: TRBJ2-5; size: .; V: TRBV10-3; D: .; DNA: TGTGCCATCAGTGACACGGAAGAGACCCAGTACTTC; CDR3: CAISDTEETQYF
J: TRBJ2-1; size: few; V: TRBV20-1; D: TRBD2; DNA: TGCAGTGCACCACAGACATCGCGGGGGGGCCTTAATGAGCAGTTCTTC; CDR3: CSAPQTSRGGLNEQFF
J: TRBJ2-3; size: few; V: TRBV5-1; D: .; DNA: TGCGCCAGCAGCTGGGGACTGCCCGAGGATACGCAGTATTTT; CDR3: CASSWGLPEDTQYF
J: TRBJ2-5; size: .; V: TRBV7-2; D: .; DNA: TGTGCCAGCAGCCCACGGTCTCCAGAGACCCAGTACTTC; CDR3: CASSPRSPETQYF
J: TRBJ2-5; size: few; V: TRBV5-1; D: .; DNA: TGCGCCAGCAGCCCCAGGACAGTCAACGCCCGAGAGACCCAGTACTTC; CDR3: CASSPRTVNARETQYF
J: TRBJ2-3; size: few; V: TRBV12-3/TRBV12-4; D: TRBD1; DNA: TGTGCCAGCAGTCCCTACAGGGGGACTAGCACAGATACGCAGTATTTT; CDR3: CASSPYRGTSTDTQYF
J: TRBJ1-6; size: .; V: TRBV7-9; D: .; DNA: TGTGCCAGCAGCTTAACATGGGCCGCGGCCTCTAGTACCAATTCACCCCTCCACTTT; CDR3: CASSLTWAAASSTNSPLHF
J: TRBJ1-1; size: .; V: TRBV2; D: TRBD1; DNA: TGTGCCAGCAGTGAAGCGCACCCCTGGACAGGGAACACTGAAGCTTTCTTT; CDR3: CASSEAHPWTGNTEAFF
J: TRBJ2-7; size: .; V: TRBV13; D: .; DNA: TGTGCCAGCAGCTTAGGCCCTGAAGGGGGGTCCTACGAGCAGTACTTC; CDR3: CASSLGPEGGSYEQYF
J: TRBJ2-1; size: .; V: TRBV11-1; D: .; DNA: TGTGCCAGCAGCCGTTCACAGGGTACCTACAATGAGCAGTTCTTC; CDR3: CASSRSQGTYNEQFF
J: TRBJ2-1; size: .; V: TRBV29-1; D: .; DNA: TGCAGCGGGACGGGACCCAACCGCAATGAGCAGTTCTTC; CDR3: CSGTGPNRNEQFF
J: TRBJ1-4; size: once; V: TRBV27; D: .; DNA: TGTGCCAGCATAAATACCAGGGGAAAACTGTTTTTT; CDR3: CASINTRGKLFF
J: TRBJ2-3; size: many; V: TRBV12-3/TRBV12-4; D: .; DNA: TGTGCCAGCAGTTTTTGGGGGGATACGCAGTATTTT; CDR3: CASSFWGDTQYF
J: TRBJ2-7; size: .; V: TRBV10-3; D: TRBD1; DNA: TGTGCCATCAGTTCTCCCGGGACAGGGCCTTCCGAGCAGTACTTC; CDR3: CAISSPGTGPSEQYF
J: TRBJ2-1; size: .; V: TRBV10-3; D: TRBD2; DNA: TGTGCCATCAGTGGGACTAGCGGGGGGGCCCTCAATGAGCAGTTCTTC; CDR3: CAISGTSGGALNEQFF
J: TRBJ2-1; size: few; V: TRBV12-5; D: .; DNA: TGTGCTAGTGGATCCCGACTTTCAAGTAGGAATGAGCAGTTCTTC; CDR3: CASGSRLSSRNEQFF
J: TRBJ2-2; size: few; V: TRBV10-3; D: .; DNA: TGTGCCATCAGTGGGTCCAGTATCACCGGGGAGCTGTTTTTT; CDR3: CAISGSSITGELFF
J: TRBJ2-1; size: .; V: TRBV3-1; D: TRBD2; DNA: TGTGCCAGCAGCCAGTATGGTAGCGGGGGCACTAATGAGCAGTTCTTC; CDR3: CASSQYGSGGTNEQFF
J: TRBJ2-7; size: .; V: TRBV5-6; D: .; DNA: TGTGCCAGCAGCCCGCCAACGGGACCCTACGAGCAGTACTTC; CDR3: CASSPPTGPYEQYF
J: TRBJ2-7; size: .; V: TRBV5-1; D: .; DNA: TGCGCCAGCAGCTTTAGCGGAAACTCCTACGAGCAGTACTTC; CDR3: CASSFSGNSYEQYF
J: TRBJ2-1; size: .; V: TRBV20-1; D: .; DNA: TGCAGTGCTGGGGACTCCGAGCAGTTCTTC; CDR3: CSAGDSEQFF
J: TRBJ2-1; size: .; V: TRBV20-1; D: TRBD2; DNA: TGCAGTGCTAGAGATCTCTCGGCGGGGGGTAATGAGCAGTTCTTC; CDR3: CSARDLSAGGNEQFF